The T cell receptor beta chain under discussion was sequenced for a study of technical replicates of blood from several donors. The CDR3 runs 14 residues. The V and J ends lost 6 bases and 4 bases respectively, with 12 bases between them. Per germline, CDR1 MNHEY and CDR2 SMNVEV (reference sequence). Only in-frame clones appear in the TCRdb table, and some are missing; sequencing was by immunoSEQ multiplex PCR. The sample yields around 76,000 clones, about 93% seen once. The sample taken for sequencing was T cells isolated from PBMCs. The clonotype originates from a human donor in good health. The genes are TRBV27 and TRBJ2-2, with a possible D match to TRBD1 (5 bases). CDR3 sequence (DNA): TGTGCCAGCAGACAGACAGTAGTCACCGGGGAGCTGTTTTTT. As protein: CASRQTVVTGELFF.